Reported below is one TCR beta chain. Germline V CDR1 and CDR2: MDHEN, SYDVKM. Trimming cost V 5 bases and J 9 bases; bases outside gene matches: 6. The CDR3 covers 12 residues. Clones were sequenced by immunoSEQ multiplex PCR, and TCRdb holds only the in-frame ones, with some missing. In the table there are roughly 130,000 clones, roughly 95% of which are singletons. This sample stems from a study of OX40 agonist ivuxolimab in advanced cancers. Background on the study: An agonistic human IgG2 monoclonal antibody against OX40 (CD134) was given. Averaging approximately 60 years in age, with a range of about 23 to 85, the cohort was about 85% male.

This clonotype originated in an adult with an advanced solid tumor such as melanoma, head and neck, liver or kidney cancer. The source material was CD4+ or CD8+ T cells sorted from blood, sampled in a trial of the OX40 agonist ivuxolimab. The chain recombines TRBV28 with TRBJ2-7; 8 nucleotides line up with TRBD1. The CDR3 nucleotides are TGTGCCAGCAGTCCCAGACAGGGGCGGCAGTACTTC. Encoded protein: CASSPRQGRQYF.